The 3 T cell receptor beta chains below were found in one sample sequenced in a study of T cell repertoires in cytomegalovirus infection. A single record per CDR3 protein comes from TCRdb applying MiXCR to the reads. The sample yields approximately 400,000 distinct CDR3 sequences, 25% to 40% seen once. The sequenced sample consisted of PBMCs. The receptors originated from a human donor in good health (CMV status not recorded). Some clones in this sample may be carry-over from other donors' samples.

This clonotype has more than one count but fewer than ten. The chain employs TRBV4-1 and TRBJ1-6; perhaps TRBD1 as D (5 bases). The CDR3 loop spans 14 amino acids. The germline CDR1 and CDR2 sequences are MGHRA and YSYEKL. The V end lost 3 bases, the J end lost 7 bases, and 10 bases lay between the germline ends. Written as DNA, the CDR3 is TGCGCCAGCAGCCAGATGGGACTAAATTCACCCCTCCACTTT. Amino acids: CASSQMGLNSPLHF.

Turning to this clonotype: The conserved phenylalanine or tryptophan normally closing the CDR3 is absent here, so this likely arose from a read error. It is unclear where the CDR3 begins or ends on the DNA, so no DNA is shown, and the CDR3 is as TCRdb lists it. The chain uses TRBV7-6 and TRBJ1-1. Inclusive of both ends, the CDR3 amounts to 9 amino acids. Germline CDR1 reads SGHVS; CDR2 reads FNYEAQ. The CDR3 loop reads CASSFPPTL.

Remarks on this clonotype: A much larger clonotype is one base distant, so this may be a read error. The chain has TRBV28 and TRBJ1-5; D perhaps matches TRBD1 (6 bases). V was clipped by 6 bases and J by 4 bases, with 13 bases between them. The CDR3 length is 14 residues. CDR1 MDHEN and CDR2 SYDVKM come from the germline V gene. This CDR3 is CASSPGVRNQPQHF. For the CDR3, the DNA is TGTGCCAGCAGCCCAGGGGTCAGAAATCAGCCCCAGCATTTT.